Presented here are 18 T cell receptor beta chains from one specimen sequenced in a study of blood T cell repertoires in COVID-19. The assay was immunoSEQ multiplex PCR, and TCRdb's table has in-frame clones only and misses some. Seen here are approximately 530,000 clones, roughly nine tenths observed once, and the top ten hold under 8.5%. Input material: peripheral blood. These receptors originate from a woman in her forties or fifties with COVID-19, enrolled during active disease.

This clone was counted a few times. V usage is TRBV30 and J usage is TRBJ1-1; D gene unclear. Trimming removed 5 bases at V and 1 base at J, with 11 bases between. The CDR3 length is 13 residues. Germline V lookup: CDR1 GTSNPN, CDR2 SVGIG (reference sequence). CDR3 region: CAWGRDTNTEAFF. In DNA form, the CDR3 reads TGTGCCTGGGGTAGAGACACGAACACTGAAGCTTTCTTT.

V gene TRBV2 combines with J gene TRBJ2-3; D is possibly TRBD2 (5 bases). In germline, CDR1 is SNHLY, CDR2 FYNNEI. V gave up 9 bases and J gave up 0 bases, with 16 bases separating them. The CDR3 runs to 15 residues. CDR3 region: CASLRSAPSTDTQYF. CDR3 in DNA: TGTGCCAGTCTCCGTAGCGCCCCCAGCACAGATACGCAGTATTTT.

The genes are TRBV5-1 and TRBJ2-7, with a tentative D call TRBD1 (6 bases). This CDR3 is 14 amino acids long. V lost 4 bases and J lost 3, with 14 bases in between. Germline CDR1 SGHRS, CDR2 YFSETQ. Here the CDR3 reads CASSPSGQSYEQYF. The CDR3 DNA is TGCGCCAGCAGCCCGTCGGGACAAAGCTACGAGCAGTACTTC.

The V gene is TRBV19, the J gene TRBJ2-7; tentative D call: TRBD1 (6 bases). This CDR3 has 14 amino acids. The V and J ends lost 9 bases and 5 bases respectively, with 20 bases between them. Germline assignment: CDR1 LNHDA and CDR2 SQIVND (reference sequence). This CDR3 reads CASHGQTGLDEQYF. CDR3 DNA sequence: TGTGCCAGCCATGGTCAAACAGGGCTGGACGAGCAGTACTTC.

Turning to this clone: Different DNA sequences within this sample yield the same CDR3. The CDR3 coding sequence is TGCGCCAGCAGCCCGGGGACAGCTAACTATGGCTACACCTTC. Translation gives CASSPGTANYGYTF. V and J are TRBV5-1 and TRBJ1-2; 7 bases agree with TRBD1. The germline CDR1 and CDR2 sequences are SGHRS and YFSETQ. The CDR3 is made up of 14 amino acids. The V segment lost 4 bases and the J segment 0 bases; nucleotides outside the gene matches: 3. The complete variable domain, with remaining parts taken from reference TRBV5-1 and TRBJ1-2, reads KAGVTQTPRYLIKTRGQQVTLSCSPISGHRSVSWYQQTPGQGLQFLFEYFSETQRNKGNFPGRFSGRQFSNSRSEMNVSTLELGDSALYLCASSPGTANYGYTFGSGTRLTVV.

The chain carries TRBV19 and TRBJ2-6; D possibly corresponds to TRBD2 (6 bases). CDR1 and CDR2 (germline): LNHDA, SQIVND (reference sequence). V lost 6 bases to trimming and J lost 0 bases, with 15 bases between them. The CDR3 extends over 17 amino acids. The CDR3 DNA reads TGTGCCAGTAGCGCGGGACTGACGAACTCTGGGGCCAACGTCCTGACTTTC. Translating it yields CASSAGLTNSGANVLTF.

The V gene is TRBV6-5, the J gene TRBJ2-7; 10 bases match TRBD2. The germline CDR1 and CDR2 sequences are MNHEY and SVGAGI. The CDR3 has 15 amino acids. The ends lost 4 bases at V and 0 bases at J; junction bases unmatched: 3. The CDR3 reads CASSSGTSASYEQYF. The CDR3 DNA is TGTGCCAGCAGTTCCGGGACTAGCGCCTCCTACGAGCAGTACTTC.

CDR3 sequence reads: CASSSTSVYNEQFF. The CDR3 nucleotides read TGTGCCAGCAGTTCCACTAGCGTCTACAATGAGCAGTTCTTC. The J gene is TRBJ2-1, the V gene TRBV6-5; 7 bases are a match to TRBD2. CDR3 length: 14 amino acids. The V gene's germline CDR1 is MNHEY and CDR2 SVGAGI. V was pared by 4 bases and J by 3 bases, with 3 bases of the junction left unmatched.

V and J are TRBV6-5 and TRBJ1-1; possibly TRBD1 for D (6 bases). CDR1 is MNHEY, CDR2 SVGAGI, per germline. The length of the CDR3 is 13 residues. Trimming removed 9 bases at V and 1 base at J, with 12 bases between. The CDR3 sequence is CASNRVPNTEAFF. In DNA form, the CDR3 reads TGTGCCAGTAACAGGGTTCCGAACACTGAAGCTTTCTTT.

The chain recombines TRBV10-3 with TRBJ2-7; 7 bases fit TRBD2. The ends lost 3 bases at V and 3 bases at J; junction bases unmatched: 5. Germline loops: CDR1 ENHRY, CDR2 SYGVKD. This CDR3 is built from 14 residues. The CDR3 region is CAISDPGRDYEQYF. DNA for the CDR3: TGTGCCATCAGTGACCCTGGGAGGGACTACGAGCAGTACTTC.

The table lists this clone with a few counts. Other DNA sequences from this sample encode an identical CDR3 as well. This sequence joins TRBV7-9 and TRBJ1-5, with D unresolved. CDR3 size: 14 residues. From germline, CDR1 is SEHNR and CDR2 FQNEAQ (reference sequence). The V end lost 3 bases, the J end lost 4 bases, and 10 bases lay between the germline ends. The CDR3 region has the DNA TGTGCCAGCAGCTTTGGAGACCGGAATCAGCCCCAGCATTTT. It translates to CASSFGDRNQPQHF.

V and J are TRBV13 and TRBJ1-2, with 8 bases identical to TRBD1. The length of the CDR3 is 14 residues. The ends lost 6 bases at V and 4 bases at J; junction bases unmatched: 7. CDR1 PRHDT and CDR2 FYEKMQ come from the germline V gene (reference sequence). The DNA for the CDR3 is TGTGCCAGCAGAGAATCCAGGGGGCTCTATGGCTACACCTTC. Protein: CASRESRGLYGYTF.

The chain uses TRBV18 and TRBJ2-7; D call uncertain. Looked up from germline, CDR1 is KGHSH and CDR2 is LQKENI. V dropped 3 bases and J dropped 4 bases, with 4 bases sitting between them. This CDR3 is 11 amino acids long. The CDR3 region is CASSPQYEQYF. CDR3 bases: TGTGCCAGCTCACCCCAATACGAGCAGTACTTC.

The chain's CDR3 is CASSFSGDEQYF. As DNA, the CDR3 is TGTGCCAGCAGCTTTAGCGGGGATGAGCAGTACTTC. V usage is TRBV5-5 and J usage is TRBJ2-7; 8 bases are a match to TRBD2. V trimming: 2 bases; J trimming: 7 bases; junction bases outside the gene matches: 2. Per germline, CDR1 SGHKS and CDR2 YYEKEE (reference sequence). This CDR3 has 12 residues. Full variable domain (outside the CDR3, taken from reference TRBV5-5 and TRBJ2-7): DAGVTQSPTHLIKTRGQQVTLRCSPISGHKSVSWYQQVLGQGPQFIFQYYEKEERGRGNFPDRFSARQFPNYSSELNVNALLLGDSALYLCASSFSGDEQYFGPGTRLTVT.

CDR3 bases: TGTGCCAGCAGTTTAGGACACCTAGGGCAAACTGAAGCTTTCTTT. Translated: CASSLGHLGQTEAFF. The gene calls are TRBV28 and TRBJ1-1, with a possible D match to TRBD1 (5 bases). CDR1 and CDR2 (germline): MDHEN, SYDVKM. This CDR3 comprises 15 residues. The V gene lost 2 bases and the J gene lost 5 bases, with 15 bases spanning the gap.

A single count supports this clone. The J gene is TRBJ1-2, the V gene TRBV12-5, with TRBD1 identical over 8 bases. The trim removed 0 bases at V and 2 bases at J, leaving 5 bases unmatched. Looked up from germline, CDR1 is LGHNT and CDR2 is FRNRAP. This CDR3 has 16 amino acids. CDR3 coding DNA: TGTGCTAGTGGTTTGGTACCTCACAGGGGGAACTATGGCTACACCTTC. Its protein is CASGLVPHRGNYGYTF.

The rearrangement uses TRBV7-6 and TRBJ2-5; 9 bases align to TRBD1. Germline V gene lookup returns CDR1 SGHVS and CDR2 FNYEAQ. This CDR3 spans 15 amino acids. J was trimmed by 5 bases and V by 5 bases; bases with no gene match: 9. CDR3 sequence (DNA): TGTGCCAGCAGCCCGGGACAGGGAATCTTTGAGACCCAGTACTTC. Its translation: CASSPGQGIFETQYF.

The J gene is TRBJ1-1, the V gene TRBV7-6; D is unresolved. Germline V lookup: CDR1 SGHVS, CDR2 FNYEAQ. The CDR3 totals 11 residues. V shed 1 base and J shed 11 bases, with 8 bases lying between them. The CDR3 region has the DNA TGTGCCAGCAGCTTAGGAGCTCGGGCTTTCTTT. Encoded protein: CASSLGARAFF.